The rows below give T cell receptor beta chains drawn from one sample of a study of T cell changes during pregnancy in multiple sclerosis. The repertoire was sequenced with immunoSEQ multiplex PCR; TCRdb's copy has only in-frame clones and lacks some. The profile shows tens of thousands of clones, almost 95% of them singletons. The sample in question was peripheral blood, obtained in the third trimester of pregnancy. The receptors here all came from a female donor in good health, enrolled as a control in a pregnancy study. Each CDR3 is given with its conserved first and last residue. The D gene is left open where the match is weak. Clone size is given for some rows only: seen once, a few or many times, or a class if the clone is expanded.

>NA|NA|TRBV28|TRBJ2-7
CASSSIKWGRYF
TGTGCCAGCAGTTCCATAAAGTGGGGCCGGTACTTC
>NA|NA|TRBV19|TRBJ1-3
CASIPGHNSGNTIYF
TGTGCCAGTATTCCAGGACACAACTCTGGAAACACCATATATTTT
>NA|TRBD2|TRBV10-3|TRBJ2-1
CAIGTSGVTYNEQFF
TGTGCCATCGGGACTAGCGGGGTGACCTACAATGAGCAGTTCTTC
>NA|NA|TRBV28|TRBJ1-1
CASSTSGGTEAFF
TGTGCCAGCAGTACTTCCGGGGGGACTGAAGCTTTCTTT
>NA|TRBD1|TRBV7-2|TRBJ2-7
CASSFRDSPLLSYEQYF
TGTGCCAGCAGCTTCCGGGACAGCCCTCTTTTATCCTACGAGCAGTACTTC
>NA|NA|TRBV18|TRBJ2-1
CASSPGGGTQRDEQFF
TGTGCCAGCTCACCAGGCGGCGGGACCCAGAGGGATGAGCAGTTCTTC
>once|TRBD1|TRBV7-3|TRBJ1-2
CASSRDRGGYGYTF
TGTGCCAGCAGCCGTGACAGGGGCGGCTATGGCTACACCTTC
>few|NA|TRBV28|TRBJ1-1
CASSFGLMNTEAFF
TGTGCCAGCAGTTTCGGACTCATGAACACTGAAGCTTTCTTT
>NA|TRBD1|TRBV7-2|TRBJ2-3
CASSLDRDTQYF
TGTGCCAGCAGCTTGGACAGGGACACGCAGTATTTT
>once|NA|TRBV9|TRBJ2-7
CASSVSGGQAYEQYF
TGTGCCAGCAGCGTATCCGGGGGGCAGGCCTACGAGCAGTACTTC
>NA|TRBD1|TRBV7-9|TRBJ1-2
CASSSRTGGGYGYTF
TGTGCCAGCAGCTCGCGGACAGGGGGCGGCTATGGCTACACCTTC
>NA|NA|TRBV5-4|TRBJ2-7
CASSLRSPGTYEQYF
TGTGCCAGCAGCTTGCGGAGTCCCGGGACTTACGAGCAGTACTTC
>NA|TRBD1|TRBV7-8|TRBJ1-1
CASSSQGFTEAFF
TGTGCCAGCAGCTCACAGGGGTTCACTGAAGCTTTCTTT
>NA|TRBD1|TRBV7-2|TRBJ1-2
CASNYRGDYGYTF
TGTGCCAGCAACTACAGGGGGGACTATGGCTACACCTTC
>NA|TRBD2|TRBV11-2|TRBJ2-2
CASSLVAGRTGELFF
TGTGCCAGCAGCTTAGTAGCGGGAAGGACCGGGGAGCTGTTTTTT
>NA|TRBD1|TRBV5-4|TRBJ1-2
CASSVRDRGPYGYTF
TGTGCCAGCAGCGTCCGGGACAGGGGGCCGTATGGCTACACCTTC
>NA|TRBD2|TRBV19|TRBJ2-5
CASSQRGEPYF
TGTGCCAGTAGTCAGCGGGGTGAGCCGTACTTC
>NA|NA|TRBV5-1|TRBJ2-1
CASSLRGREDEQFF
TGCGCCAGCAGCTTGAGGGGGAGAGAAGATGAGCAGTTCTTC
>NA|TRBD1|TRBV7-8|TRBJ1-2
CASSLAGGAYGGYTF
TGTGCCAGCAGCTTAGCAGGGGGCGCGTACGGTGGCTACACCTTC
>NA|TRBD1|TRBV29-1|TRBJ2-1
CSVGYGQGARDEQFF
TGCAGCGTTGGGTACGGGCAGGGGGCTCGGGATGAGCAGTTCTTC
>NA|NA|TRBV29-1|TRBJ1-1
CSVEAGGITEAFF
TGCAGCGTTGAGGCGGGTGGGATCACTGAAGCTTTCTTT
>NA|TRBD1|TRBV28|TRBJ2-7
CASSPHDRDWRYEQYF
TGTGCCAGCAGTCCCCACGACAGGGATTGGCGGTACGAGCAGTACTTC
>NA|TRBD1|TRBV13|TRBJ2-3
CASSLGLIGTVLVTQYF
TGTGCCAGCAGCTTAGGCTTAATCGGGACAGTCCTAGTCACGCAGTATTTT
>NA|NA|TRBV2|TRBJ1-6
CASFQAGNSPLHF
TGTGCCAGCTTCCAGGCTGGTAATTCACCCCTCCACTTT
>NA|NA|TRBV5-6|TRBJ2-1
CASSLAKGSHEQFF
TGTGCCAGCAGCTTGGCCAAGGGGTCTCATGAGCAGTTCTTC
>NA|TRBD1|TRBV4-2|TRBJ2-3
CASSQAGGEADTQYF
TGTGCCAGCAGCCAAGCAGGGGGAGAGGCAGATACGCAGTATTTT
>NA|TRBD2|TRBV27|TRBJ2-1
CASSPTSGSFGEQFF
TGTGCCAGCAGTCCTACTAGCGGGAGTTTCGGTGAGCAGTTCTTC
>NA|TRBD2|TRBV7-2|TRBJ2-1
CASSQGLAGGPGNEQFF
TGTGCCAGCAGCCAAGGACTAGCGGGAGGGCCTGGCAATGAGCAGTTCTTC
>NA|NA|TRBV19|TRBJ2-7
CASSMGQGQNEQYF
TGTGCCAGTAGTATGGGGCAGGGGCAGAACGAGCAGTACTTC
>NA|NA|TRBV28|TRBJ1-5
CASSSLDRINQPQHF
TGTGCCAGCAGTTCGCTTGACAGGATAAATCAGCCCCAGCATTTT
>NA|NA|TRBV27|TRBJ2-1
CASSLVDYNEQFF
TGTGCCAGCAGTCTAGTGGATTACAATGAGCAGTTCTTC
>NA|TRBD2|TRBV7-2|TRBJ2-1
CASSPVSGGNEQFF
TGTGCCAGCTCCCCGGTTTCGGGGGGCAATGAGCAGTTCTTC
>once|NA|TRBV14|TRBJ1-2
CASSQESGANYGYTF
TGTGCCAGCAGCCAAGAGTCCGGAGCTAACTATGGCTACACCTTC
>NA|NA|TRBV2|TRBJ2-3
CASSVASAETDTQYF
TGTGCCAGCAGTGTGGCTAGCGCGGAAACAGATACGCAGTATTTT
>NA|TRBD2|TRBV15|TRBJ2-1
CATSREGLAGPGGRFF
TGTGCCACCAGCAGAGAGGGACTAGCGGGGCCCGGGGGTAGGTTCTTC
>once|TRBD2|TRBV7-3|TRBJ2-1
CASSLPGLADEQFF
TGTGCCAGCAGCTTGCCGGGACTAGCCGATGAGCAGTTCTTC
>once|TRBD1|TRBV28|TRBJ1-4
CASSLGTGFVNEKLFF
TGTGCCAGCAGTTTGGGGACAGGGTTCGTTAATGAAAAACTGTTTTTT
>NA|TRBD2|TRBV9|TRBJ2-7
CASSPMSGSGNGEQYF
TGTGCCAGCAGCCCCATGTCCGGAAGCGGGAACGGTGAGCAGTACTTC
>NA|NA|TRBV28|TRBJ1-6
CASRPGGSPLHF
TGTGCCAGCAGACCGGGGGGTTCACCCCTCCACTTT
>once|TRBD2|TRBV13|TRBJ2-2
CASSLGTGLVGTGELFF
TGTGCCAGCAGCTTAGGCACCGGACTAGTTGGCACCGGGGAGCTGTTTTTT
>NA|NA|TRBV18|TRBJ2-1
CASSPLGVWDEQFF
TGTGCCAGCTCACCCCTCGGGGTTTGGGATGAGCAGTTCTTC
>NA|NA|TRBV7-7|TRBJ1-3
CASSLGLPGSGNTIYF
TGTGCCAGCAGCTTAGGATTGCCCGGCTCTGGAAACACCATATATTTT
>NA|TRBD2|TRBV30|TRBJ2-1
CAWSVNSGLNNEQFF
TGTGCCTGGAGTGTTAATAGCGGGCTCAACAATGAGCAGTTCTTC
>NA|TRBD2|TRBV19|TRBJ2-1
CASSIGLDPYNEQFF
TGTGCCAGTAGTATTGGACTAGATCCCTACAATGAGCAGTTCTTC
>NA|NA|TRBV5-1|TRBJ1-1
CASSLNAGVMNTEAFF
TGCGCCAGCAGCTTGAATGCGGGAGTCATGAACACTGAAGCTTTCTTT
>NA|NA|TRBV12-1|TRBJ2-7
CASSSKTGLAGDYEQYF
TGTGCCAGCAGCTCGAAAACGGGACTAGCGGGGGACTACGAGCAGTACTTC
>NA|TRBD2|TRBV2|TRBJ2-5
CASSRTSGGAFQETQYF
TGTGCCAGCAGTAGGACTAGCGGGGGGGCCTTCCAAGAGACCCAGTACTTC
>NA|TRBD1|TRBV6-6|TRBJ1-4
CASSYSTGGGDEKLFF
TGTGCCAGCAGTTACAGTACAGGGGGAGGGGATGAAAAACTGTTTTTT
>NA|TRBD1|TRBV27|TRBJ1-2
CASSVFAAGTGIYGYTF
TGTGCCAGCAGTGTGTTTGCCGCCGGGACAGGAATCTATGGCTACACCTTC
>NA|TRBD1|TRBV6-6|TRBJ2-2
CASSYQGAITGELFF
TGTGCCAGCAGTTACCAGGGGGCTATAACCGGGGAGCTGTTTTTT